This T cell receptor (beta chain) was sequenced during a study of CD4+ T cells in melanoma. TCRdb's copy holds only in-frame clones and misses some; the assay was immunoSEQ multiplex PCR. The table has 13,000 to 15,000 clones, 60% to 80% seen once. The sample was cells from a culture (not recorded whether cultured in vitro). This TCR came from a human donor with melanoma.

In nucleotides, the CDR3 is TGTGCCTGGAGCCGGATACAGGGGGCGCGGGTCGGGGAGCTGTTTTTT. It is translated as CAWSRIQGARVGELFF. The genes are TRBV30 and TRBJ2-2, with TRBD1 matching 9 bases. Germline-derived CDR1 and CDR2 are GTSNPN and SVGIG (reference sequence). The length of the CDR3 is 16 residues. Trimming removed 3 bases from V and 7 bases from J; junction bases left unmatched: 12.